One and the same sample provided the 2 T cell receptor beta chains below, sequenced in a study of T-cell memory formation after mild COVID-19. TCRdb analysed the 5' RACE reads with MiXCR anew, one entry per CDR3 protein. The sample holds 280,000 or so distinct CDR3 sequences, 18% seen once. Sequencing input: PBMCs or a T cell subset sorted from them (not recorded which). These receptors were taken from a man younger than 35 who had mild COVID-19 (a few samples of this study predate the infection). Cell type and time point are not known.

The rearrangement joins TRBV6-2 or TRBV6-3 to TRBJ2-7; D is possibly TRBD1 (5 bases). Looked up from germline, CDR1 is MNHEY and CDR2 is SVGEGT. This CDR3 spans 13 amino acids. Trimming removed 4 bases at V and 3 bases at J, with 10 bases between. CDR3 in amino acids: CASSFQGGYEQYV. CDR3 nucleotides: TGTGCCAGCAGTTTCCAGGGTGGCTACGAGCAGTACGTC.

This clonotype showed up just a few times. This chain uses TRBV4-1 with TRBJ2-2; 8 nucleotides agree with TRBD2. V lost 1 base to trimming and J lost 4 bases; unmatched junction nucleotides: 5. The CDR3 runs to 16 residues. Germline values: CDR1 MGHRA, CDR2 YSYEKL. CDR3 bases: TGCGCCAGCAGCCAAGTCGGGGGGGACGTCACCGGGGAGCTGTTTTTT. Its translation is CASSQVGGDVTGELFF.